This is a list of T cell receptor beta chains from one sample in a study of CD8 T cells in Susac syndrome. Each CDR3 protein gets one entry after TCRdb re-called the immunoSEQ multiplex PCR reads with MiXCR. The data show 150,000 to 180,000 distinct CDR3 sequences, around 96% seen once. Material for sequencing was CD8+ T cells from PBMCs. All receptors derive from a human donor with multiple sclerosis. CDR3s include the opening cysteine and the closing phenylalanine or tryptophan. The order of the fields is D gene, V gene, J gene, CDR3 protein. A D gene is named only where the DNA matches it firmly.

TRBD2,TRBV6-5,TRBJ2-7,CASKPAGGFYEQYF
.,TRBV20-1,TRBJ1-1,CSAHEGDGVGAFF
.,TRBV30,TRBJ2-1,CAWTGEQTPNEQFF
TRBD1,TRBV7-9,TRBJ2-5,CASSEREGQEETQYF
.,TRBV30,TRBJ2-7,CAWSVGAGYYEQYF
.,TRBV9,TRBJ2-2,CASSVDPTRGYTGELFF
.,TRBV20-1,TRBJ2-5,CSARDLYGANSMGETQYF
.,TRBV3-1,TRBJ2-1,CASSQGGQGQFF
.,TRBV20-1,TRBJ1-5,CSARDAQASKSQHF
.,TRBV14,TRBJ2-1,CASSPIHGGRDNEQFF
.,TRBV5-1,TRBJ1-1,CASRNGNTEAFF
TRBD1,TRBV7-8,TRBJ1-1,CASSSRTGEGLKNTEAFF
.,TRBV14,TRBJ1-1,CASSRPARNTEAFF
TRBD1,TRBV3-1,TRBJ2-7,CASSQDGVDRDEQYF
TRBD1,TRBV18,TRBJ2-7,CASSLDRASDEQYF
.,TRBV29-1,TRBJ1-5,CSVDGGGSNQPQHF
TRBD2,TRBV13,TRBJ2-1,CASSFSLSGGIYNEQFF
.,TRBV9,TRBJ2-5,CASTQGAGEETQYF
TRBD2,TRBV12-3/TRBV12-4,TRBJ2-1,CASSLAVRRGAREKFF
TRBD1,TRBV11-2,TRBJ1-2,CASSPDRGAVNYGYTF
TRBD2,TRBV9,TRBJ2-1,CASSVGLGLAGRSSYNEQFF
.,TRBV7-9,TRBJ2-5,CASSPEQGEETQYF
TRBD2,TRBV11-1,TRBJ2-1,CASSTSDGRTSGSSYNEQFF
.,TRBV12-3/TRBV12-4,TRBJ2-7,CASSFGLNYEQYF
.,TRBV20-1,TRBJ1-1,CLWQGGSGTEAFF
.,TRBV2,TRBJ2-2,CATRGSGELFF
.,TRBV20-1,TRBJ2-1,CSASLGGHDYNEQFF
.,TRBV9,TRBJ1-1,CASSVTGGAPPDTEAFF
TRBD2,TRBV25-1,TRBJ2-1,CASRKSGGYNEQFF
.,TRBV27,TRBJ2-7,CASSLTLSYEQYF
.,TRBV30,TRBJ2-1,CAWSSGVFPEQFF
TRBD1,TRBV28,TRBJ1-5,CASSLGQSISPQHF
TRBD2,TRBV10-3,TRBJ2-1,CAISESNPSGGAWQFF
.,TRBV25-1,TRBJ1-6,CASHDWSADSPLHF
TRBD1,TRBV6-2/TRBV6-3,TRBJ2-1,CASRWTGGWFF
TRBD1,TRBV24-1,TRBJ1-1,CATSDPDRGLEAFF
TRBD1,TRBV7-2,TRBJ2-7,CASSLNRGHEQYF
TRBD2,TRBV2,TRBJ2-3,CASPTGGGTSQYF
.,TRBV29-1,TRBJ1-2,CSVEGLGGGYTF
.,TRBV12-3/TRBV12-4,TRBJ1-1,CASSPFRSEEAFF
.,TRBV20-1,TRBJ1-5,CSAPTGTTNQPQHF
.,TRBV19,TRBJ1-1,CASSIYRWNTEAFF
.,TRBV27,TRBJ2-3,CASSSQGIRTDTQYF
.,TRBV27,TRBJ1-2,CASSLRAQDYGYTF
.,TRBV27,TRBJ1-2,CASSDGGLRGYTF
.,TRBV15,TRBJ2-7,CATSRVEGGYEQYF
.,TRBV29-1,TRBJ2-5,CSAEMGFKETQYF
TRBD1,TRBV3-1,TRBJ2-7,CASSRLRRDGQAHYEQYF
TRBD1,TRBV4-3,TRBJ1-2,CASSQEGAVGYTF
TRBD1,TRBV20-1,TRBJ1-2,CSARARGANYGYTF
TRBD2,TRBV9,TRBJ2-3,CASSASGSSTDTQYF
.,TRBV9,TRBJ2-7,CASSVQGSASDEQYF